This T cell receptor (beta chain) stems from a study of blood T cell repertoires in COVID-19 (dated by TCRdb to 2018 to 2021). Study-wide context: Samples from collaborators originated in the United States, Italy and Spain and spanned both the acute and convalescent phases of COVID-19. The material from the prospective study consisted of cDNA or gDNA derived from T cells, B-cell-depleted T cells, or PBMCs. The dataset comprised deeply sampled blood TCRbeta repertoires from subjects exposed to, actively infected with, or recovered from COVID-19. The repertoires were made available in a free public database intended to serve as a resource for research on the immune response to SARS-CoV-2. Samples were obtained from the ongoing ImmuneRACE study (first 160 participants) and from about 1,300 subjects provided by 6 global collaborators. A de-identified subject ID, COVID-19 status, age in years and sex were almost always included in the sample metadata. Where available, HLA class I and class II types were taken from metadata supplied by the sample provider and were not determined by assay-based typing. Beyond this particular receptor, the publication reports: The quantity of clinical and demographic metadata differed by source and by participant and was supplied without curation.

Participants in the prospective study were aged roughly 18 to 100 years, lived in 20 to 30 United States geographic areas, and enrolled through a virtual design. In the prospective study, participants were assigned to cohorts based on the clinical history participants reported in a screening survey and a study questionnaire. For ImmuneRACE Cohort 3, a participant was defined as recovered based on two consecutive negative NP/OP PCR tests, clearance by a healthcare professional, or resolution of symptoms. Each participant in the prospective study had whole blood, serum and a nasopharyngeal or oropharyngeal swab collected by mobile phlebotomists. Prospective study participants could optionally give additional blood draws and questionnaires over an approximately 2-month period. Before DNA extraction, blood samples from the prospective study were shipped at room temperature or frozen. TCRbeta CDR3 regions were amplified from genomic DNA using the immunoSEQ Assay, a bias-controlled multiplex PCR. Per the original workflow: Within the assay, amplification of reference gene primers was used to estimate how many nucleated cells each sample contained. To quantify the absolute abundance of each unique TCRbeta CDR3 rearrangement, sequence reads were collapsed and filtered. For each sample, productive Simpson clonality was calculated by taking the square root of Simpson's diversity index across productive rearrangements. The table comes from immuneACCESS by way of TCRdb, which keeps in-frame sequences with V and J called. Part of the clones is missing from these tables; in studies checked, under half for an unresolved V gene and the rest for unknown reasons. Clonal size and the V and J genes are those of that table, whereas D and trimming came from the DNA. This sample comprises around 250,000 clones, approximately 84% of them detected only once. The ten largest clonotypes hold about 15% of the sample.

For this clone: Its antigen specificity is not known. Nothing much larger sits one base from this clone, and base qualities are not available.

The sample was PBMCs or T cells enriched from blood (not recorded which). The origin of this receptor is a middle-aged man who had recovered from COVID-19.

For the CDR3, the sequence is CSVEGSQDRDTEAFF. The nucleotide sequence reads as follows: TGCAGCGTTGAAGGGTCCCAGGACAGAGACACTGAAGCTTTCTTT. The receptor chain draws on TRBV29-1 and TRBJ1-1; TRBD1 is a possible D gene, resting on 6 matching bases. CDR1 and CDR2 are read off the germline V gene as SQVTM and ANQGSEA. At the junction V is shortened by 1 base and J by 3 bases, with 15 bases in between. Inclusive of the bounding cysteine and phenylalanine, the CDR3 is 15 residues long. Only the CDR3 part of the read is kept: 45 bases, read in frame from the first base.